The 18 T cell receptor beta chains reported below all come from one sample, sequenced in a study of T cell responses to AZD1222 COVID-19 vaccine. Only in-frame clones appear in the TCRdb table, and some are missing; sequencing was by immunoSEQ multiplex PCR. The sample carries some 160,000 clones, 91% recorded once. The specimen comprised peripheral blood, sampled on day 0 of AZD1222 vaccination. The receptors originated from an adult in good health.

The CDR3 here is CATSRARGGEEKLFF. CDR3 bases: TGTGCCACCAGCAGAGCGCGCGGGGGAGAGGAAAAACTGTTTTTT. This chain links TRBV15 with TRBJ1-4, with a possible D match to TRBD1 (5 bases). Looked up from germline, CDR1 is LNHNV and CDR2 is YYDKDF (reference sequence). The V and J ends lost 1 base and 8 bases respectively, with 14 bases between them. CDR3 length equals 15 residues.

The rearrangement links TRBV28 to TRBJ2-5; 9 nucleotides agree with TRBD2. The ends lost 9 bases at V and 8 bases at J; junction bases unmatched: 22. Germline CDR1 reads MDHEN; CDR2 reads SYDVKM. The CDR3 length is 17 residues. CDR3 region: CASTRGGLAGAGETQYF. DNA for the CDR3: TGTGCCAGTACTCGGGGGGGATTAGCGGGAGCTGGGGAAACCCAGTACTTC.

The V and J genes are TRBV30 and TRBJ1-4; 9 bases are a match to TRBD1. The CDR3 spans 16 residues. Germline CDR1 is GTSNPN and CDR2 is SVGIG (reference sequence). Trimming cost V 2 bases and J 1 base; bases outside gene matches: 5. The CDR3, as DNA: TGTGCCTGGAGTCGGGACAGGGCTGGAACTAATGAAAAACTGTTTTTT. Its translation is CAWSRDRAGTNEKLFF.

V and J are TRBV6-6 and TRBJ1-1; TRBD1 agrees at 7 bases. V trimming: 6 bases; J trimming: 12 bases; junction bases outside the gene matches: 13. The CDR3 has 13 residues. CDR1 MNHNY and CDR2 SVGAGI come from the germline V gene (reference sequence). CDR3 nucleotides: TGTGCCAGCAGCCCGACAGGGTTGTTGTCCACTTTCTTT. This codes for CASSPTGLLSTFF.

This sequence joins TRBV30 and TRBJ1-2, with 9 bases matching TRBD1. CDR3 length equals 16 residues. V shed 7 bases and J 1 base; nucleotides not matched to a gene: 13. Looked up from germline, CDR1 is GTSNPN and CDR2 is SVGIG (reference sequence). CDR3 nucleotide sequence: TGTGCCTTGGGGCGGGACAGGGAGAAGGGTAACTATGGCTACACCTTC. Translation: CALGRDREKGNYGYTF.

This chain joins TRBV5-1 and TRBJ2-1, with 7 positions matching TRBD2. The length of the CDR3 is 17 residues. Germline values: CDR1 SGHRS, CDR2 YFSETQ. Germline trimming cut 0 bases from V and 7 bases from J; bases unmatched to any gene: 13. CDR3 bases: TGCGCCAGCAGCTTGGCCGAGGGACTACTCATAGGGAATGAGCAGTTCTTC. It codes for CASSLAEGLLIGNEQFF.

This clone was counted a single time. The rearrangement links TRBV7-3 to TRBJ1-1; maybe TRBD1 (5 bases). CDR1 is SGHTA and CDR2 is FQGTGA in the germline V gene. The CDR3 has 13 amino acids. The ends were cut back, 5 bases at V and 5 bases at J, with 12 bases in the middle. CDR3 sequence: CASSPTPGTEAFF. CDR3 nucleotide sequence: TGTGCCAGCAGCCCTACACCAGGGACTGAAGCTTTCTTT.

The CDR3 sequence is CASSSGQWSVGYTF. CDR3 DNA sequence: TGTGCCAGCAGCTCCGGACAGTGGTCGGTTGGCTACACCTTC. This chain links TRBV13 with TRBJ1-2, with D possibly being TRBD1 (6 bases). Per germline, CDR1 PRHDT and CDR2 FYEKMQ (reference sequence). The CDR3 is 14 residues long. The germline V and J ends were trimmed by 4 bases and 7 bases, with 16 bases remaining between them.

The chain is built from TRBV28 and TRBJ2-7; no firm D call. With 2 bases removed from V and 3 bases from J, the gap between germline ends came to 14 bases. Germline loops: CDR1 MDHEN, CDR2 SYDVKM. This CDR3 has 15 residues. The CDR3, as DNA: TGTGCCAGCAGTTTAAGTGGCATGGGCCTCTACGAGCAGTACTTC. Its protein is CASSLSGMGLYEQYF.

The rearrangement uses TRBV18 and TRBJ1-6; tentative D call: TRBD1 (6 bases). The length of the CDR3 is 14 residues. The germline CDR1 and CDR2 sequences are KGHSH and LQKENI. V lost 4 bases and J lost 8, with 12 bases in between. CDR3 region: CASSRGRDDSPLHF. CDR3 nucleotide sequence: TGTGCCAGCTCACGGGGGCGCGACGATTCACCCCTCCACTTT.

This rearrangement joins TRBV28 to TRBJ2-3, with TRBD1 matching 7 bases. V dropped 5 bases and J dropped 2; count of bases not matched to a gene: 7. Germline assignment: CDR1 MDHEN and CDR2 SYDVKM. The CDR3 extends over 15 amino acids. The CDR3: CASSIGQVDTDTQYF. CDR3 bases: TGTGCCAGCAGTATCGGACAGGTGGACACAGATACGCAGTATTTT.

Written as DNA, the CDR3 is TGTGCCAGCAGCTTACAGGATATTGGCGAGCAGTACTTC. As protein: CASSLQDIGEQYF. The chain links TRBV7-3 to TRBJ2-7; no firm D call. The germline gives CDR1 SGHTA, CDR2 FQGTGA. CDR3 length: 13 residues. V lost 2 bases to trimming and J lost 6 bases, with 11 bases between them.

This chain links TRBV5-4 with TRBJ2-7, with 10 bases aligning to TRBD1. CDR3 length: 14 amino acids. Germline trimming cut 3 bases from V and 2 bases from J; bases unmatched to any gene: 2. CDR1 and CDR2 from the germline V gene are SGHNT and YYREEE (reference sequence). DNA of the CDR3: TGTGCCAGCAGCTCCGGGACAGGGGCCTACGAGCAGTACTTC. Its protein is CASSSGTGAYEQYF.

The rearrangement uses TRBV7-8 and TRBJ2-3, with D perhaps matching TRBD2 (6 bases). In germline, CDR1 is SGHVS, CDR2 FQNEAQ. The V end lost 8 bases, the J end lost 4 bases, and 25 bases lay between the germline ends. The CDR3 sequence is 17 residues long. The CDR3 loop is CASRRQGGSSRADTQYF. The DNA of the CDR3 is TGTGCCAGCCGCCGGCAGGGAGGTAGTAGCAGGGCAGATACGCAGTATTTT.

The chain carries TRBV3-1 (or the pseudogene TRBV3-2) and TRBJ1-2, with 8 bases identical to TRBD1. The CDR3 sequence is 14 residues long. The junction had 6 bases not matched to a gene; V was cut back by 1 base and J by 8 bases. In germline, CDR1 is LGHDT, CDR2 YNNKEL (reference sequence). The CDR3 spells CASSQAGQGEGYTF. Written as DNA, the CDR3 is TGTGCCAGCAGCCAAGCCGGACAGGGTGAGGGCTACACCTTC.

The J gene is TRBJ2-1, the V gene TRBV6-4; 14 positions match TRBD2. CDR1 MRHNA and CDR2 SNTAGT come from the germline V gene. Trimming took 6 bases from V and 6 from J; bases not matched to a gene: 7. The CDR3 totals 16 residues. The CDR3 bases are TGTGCCAGCAGACCCTCCGGGACTAGCGGGGGCAATGAGCAGTTCTTC. It translates to CASRPSGTSGGNEQFF.

The chain carries TRBV11-2 and TRBJ1-1, with a weak D call TRBD1 (5 bases). The CDR3 totals 12 residues. In germline, CDR1 is SGHAT, CDR2 FQNNGV. V gave up 6 bases and J gave up 11 bases, with 16 bases separating them. CDR3 protein: CASRAGISRAFF. The DNA for the CDR3 is TGTGCCAGCAGAGCAGGGATAAGTCGGGCTTTCTTT. Drawing the rest from reference TRBV11-2 and TRBJ1-1, the complete variable domain is EAGVAQSPRYKIIEKRQSVAFWCNPISGHATLYWYQQILGQGPKLLIQFQNNGVVDDSQLPKDRFSAERLKGVDSTLKIQPAKLEDSAVYLCASRAGISRAFFGQGTRLTVV.

The V call is TRBV9, the J call TRBJ1-5; D is possibly TRBD1 (5 bases). Germline V gene sequence: CDR1 SGDLS, CDR2 YYNGEE. Trimming took off 1 base at V and 0 bases at J, with 8 bases between the two ends. CDR3 size: 15 residues. The DNA for the CDR3 is TGTGCCAGCAGCGTACGGGACGATAGCAATCAGCCCCAGCATTTT. Protein sequence: CASSVRDDSNQPQHF.